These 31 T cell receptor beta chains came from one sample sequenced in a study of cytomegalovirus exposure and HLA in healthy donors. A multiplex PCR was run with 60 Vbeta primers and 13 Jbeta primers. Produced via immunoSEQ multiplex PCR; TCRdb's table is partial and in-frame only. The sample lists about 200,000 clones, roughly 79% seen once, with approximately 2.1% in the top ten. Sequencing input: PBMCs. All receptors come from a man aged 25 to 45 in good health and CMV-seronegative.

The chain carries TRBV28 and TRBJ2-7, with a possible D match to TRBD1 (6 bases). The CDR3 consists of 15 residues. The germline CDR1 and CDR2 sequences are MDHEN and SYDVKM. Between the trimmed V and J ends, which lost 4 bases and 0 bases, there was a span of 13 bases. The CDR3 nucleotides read TGTGCCAGCAGTTACCCGACAGGCCTCTCCTACGAGCAGTACTTC. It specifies CASSYPTGLSYEQYF.

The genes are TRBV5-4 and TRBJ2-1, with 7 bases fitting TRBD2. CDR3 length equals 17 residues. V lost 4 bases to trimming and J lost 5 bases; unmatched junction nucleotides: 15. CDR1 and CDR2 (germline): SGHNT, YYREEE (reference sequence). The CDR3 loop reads CASSPDWASGDDNEQFF. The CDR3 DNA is TGTGCCAGCAGCCCTGATTGGGCGAGCGGGGATGACAATGAGCAGTTCTTC.

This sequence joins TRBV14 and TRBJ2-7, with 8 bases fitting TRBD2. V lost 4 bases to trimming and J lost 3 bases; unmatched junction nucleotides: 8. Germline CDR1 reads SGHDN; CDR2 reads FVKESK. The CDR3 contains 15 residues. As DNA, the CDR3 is TGTGCCAGCAGCCCCCTGGGTAGCGGGAACTACGAGCAGTACTTC. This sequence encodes CASSPLGSGNYEQYF.

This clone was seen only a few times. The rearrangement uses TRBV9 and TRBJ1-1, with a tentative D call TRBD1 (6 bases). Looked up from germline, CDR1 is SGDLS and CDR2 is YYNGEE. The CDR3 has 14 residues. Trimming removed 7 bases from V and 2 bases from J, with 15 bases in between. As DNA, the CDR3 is TGTGCCAGCGGTCCGGGGGGCTATAACACTGAAGCTTTCTTT. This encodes CASGPGGYNTEAFF.

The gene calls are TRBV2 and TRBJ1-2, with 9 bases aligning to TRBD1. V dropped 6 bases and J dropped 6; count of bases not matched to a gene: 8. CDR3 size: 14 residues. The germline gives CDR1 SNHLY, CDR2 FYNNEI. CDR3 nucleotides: TGTGCCAGCAGCGTTACAGGGGGCGCGAATGGCTACACCTTC. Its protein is CASSVTGGANGYTF.

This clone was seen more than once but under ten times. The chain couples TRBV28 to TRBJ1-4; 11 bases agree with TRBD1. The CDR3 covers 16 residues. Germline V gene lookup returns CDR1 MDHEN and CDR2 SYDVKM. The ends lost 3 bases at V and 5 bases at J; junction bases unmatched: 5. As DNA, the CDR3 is TGTGCCAGCAGTTTGGGGACAGGGGGTGGAAATGAAAAACTGTTTTTT. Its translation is CASSLGTGGGNEKLFF.

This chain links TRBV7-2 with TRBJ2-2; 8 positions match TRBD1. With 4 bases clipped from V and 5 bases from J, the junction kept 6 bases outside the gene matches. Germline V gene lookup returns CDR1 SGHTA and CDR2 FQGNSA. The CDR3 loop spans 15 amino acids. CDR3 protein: CASSSWTGLTGELFF. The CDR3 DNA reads TGTGCCAGCAGCTCCTGGACAGGGTTGACCGGGGAGCTGTTTTTT.

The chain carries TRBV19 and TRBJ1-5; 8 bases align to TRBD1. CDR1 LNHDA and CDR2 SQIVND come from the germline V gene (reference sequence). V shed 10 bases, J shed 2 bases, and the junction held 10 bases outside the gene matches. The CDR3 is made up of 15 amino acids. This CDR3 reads CATSTQTGGNQPQHF. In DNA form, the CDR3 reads TGTGCCACCTCGACCCAGACAGGGGGCAATCAGCCCCAGCATTTT.

The CDR3 DNA reads as TGTGCCAGCAGCTTATCCGCTAGCTTGCATGAGCAGTTCTTC. This codes for CASSLSASLHEQFF. The rearrangement uses TRBV7-9 and TRBJ2-1; D perhaps matches TRBD2 (5 bases). Germline lookup yields CDR1 SEHNR and CDR2 FQNEAQ (reference sequence). V lost 2 bases and J lost 8, with 13 bases in between. This CDR3 region has 14 residues.

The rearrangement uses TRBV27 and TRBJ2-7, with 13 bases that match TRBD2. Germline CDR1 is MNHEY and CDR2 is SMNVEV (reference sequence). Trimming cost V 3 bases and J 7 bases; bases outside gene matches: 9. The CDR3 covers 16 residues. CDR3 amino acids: CASSLSTSGRVWEQYF. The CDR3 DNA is TGTGCCAGCAGTTTGTCCACTAGCGGGAGGGTCTGGGAGCAGTACTTC.

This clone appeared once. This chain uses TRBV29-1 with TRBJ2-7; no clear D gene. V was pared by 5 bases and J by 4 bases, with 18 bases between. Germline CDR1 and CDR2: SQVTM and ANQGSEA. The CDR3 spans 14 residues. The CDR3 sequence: CSVINYSERYEQYF. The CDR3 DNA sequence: TGCAGCGTTATCAACTACTCGGAACGTTACGAGCAGTACTTC.

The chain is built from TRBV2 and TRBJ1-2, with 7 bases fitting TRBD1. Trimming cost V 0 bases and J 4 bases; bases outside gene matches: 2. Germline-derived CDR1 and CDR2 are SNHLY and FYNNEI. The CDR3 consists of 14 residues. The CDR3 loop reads CASSEAGQVYGYTF. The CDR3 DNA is TGTGCCAGCAGTGAAGCTGGACAGGTCTATGGCTACACCTTC.

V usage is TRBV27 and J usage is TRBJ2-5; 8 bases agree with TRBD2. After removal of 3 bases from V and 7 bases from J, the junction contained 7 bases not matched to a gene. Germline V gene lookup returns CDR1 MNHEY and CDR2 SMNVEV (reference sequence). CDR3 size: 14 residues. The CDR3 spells CASSFGGRTGTQYF. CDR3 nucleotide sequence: TGTGCCAGCAGTTTTGGCGGGAGGACGGGGACCCAGTACTTC.

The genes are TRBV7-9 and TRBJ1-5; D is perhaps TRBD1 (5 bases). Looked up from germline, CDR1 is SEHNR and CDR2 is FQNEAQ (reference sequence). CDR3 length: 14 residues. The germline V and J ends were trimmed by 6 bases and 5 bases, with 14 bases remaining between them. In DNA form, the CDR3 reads TGTGCCAGCAGACACGGGGGGTCTGATCAGCCCCAGCATTTT. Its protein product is CASRHGGSDQPQHF.

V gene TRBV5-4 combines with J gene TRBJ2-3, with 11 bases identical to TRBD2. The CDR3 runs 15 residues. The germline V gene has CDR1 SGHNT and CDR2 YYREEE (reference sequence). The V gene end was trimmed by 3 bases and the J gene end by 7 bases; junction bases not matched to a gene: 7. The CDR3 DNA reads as TGTGCCAGCAGCTCACTAGCGGGAGTTGGTAATACGCAGTATTTT. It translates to CASSSLAGVGNTQYF.

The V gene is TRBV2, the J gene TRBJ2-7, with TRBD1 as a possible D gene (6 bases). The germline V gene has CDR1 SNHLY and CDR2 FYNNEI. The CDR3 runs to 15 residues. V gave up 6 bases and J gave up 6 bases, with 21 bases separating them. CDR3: CASRTDRRILGEQYF. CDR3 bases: TGTGCCAGCAGAACAGACAGGCGGATCTTGGGCGAGCAGTACTTC.

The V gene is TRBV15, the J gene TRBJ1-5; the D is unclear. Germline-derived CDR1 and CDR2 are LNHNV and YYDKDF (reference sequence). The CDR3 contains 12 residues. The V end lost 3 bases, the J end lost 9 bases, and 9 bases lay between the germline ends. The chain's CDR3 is CATSSAMRPQHF. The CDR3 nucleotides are TGTGCCACCAGCAGCGCCATGCGGCCCCAGCATTTT.

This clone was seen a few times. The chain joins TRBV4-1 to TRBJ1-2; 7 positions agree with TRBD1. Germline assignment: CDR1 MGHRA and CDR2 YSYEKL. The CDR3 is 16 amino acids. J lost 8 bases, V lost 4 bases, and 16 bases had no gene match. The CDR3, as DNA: TGCGCCAGCAGCCTATCTTCAGGGGGTATGGTAGAGGGCTACACCTTC. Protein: CASSLSSGGMVEGYTF.

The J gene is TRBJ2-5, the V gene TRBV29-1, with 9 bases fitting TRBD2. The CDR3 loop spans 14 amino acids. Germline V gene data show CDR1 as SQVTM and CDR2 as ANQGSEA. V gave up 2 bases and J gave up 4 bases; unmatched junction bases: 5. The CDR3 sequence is CSVEPAGGGETQYF. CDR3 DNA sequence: TGCAGCGTTGAACCGGCGGGAGGGGGAGAGACCCAGTACTTC.

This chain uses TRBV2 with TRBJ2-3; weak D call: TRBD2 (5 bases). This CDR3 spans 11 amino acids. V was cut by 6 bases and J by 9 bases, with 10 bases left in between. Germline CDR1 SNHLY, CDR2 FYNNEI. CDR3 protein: CASRLLGTQYF. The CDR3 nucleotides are TGTGCCAGCAGACTACTAGGCACGCAGTATTTT.

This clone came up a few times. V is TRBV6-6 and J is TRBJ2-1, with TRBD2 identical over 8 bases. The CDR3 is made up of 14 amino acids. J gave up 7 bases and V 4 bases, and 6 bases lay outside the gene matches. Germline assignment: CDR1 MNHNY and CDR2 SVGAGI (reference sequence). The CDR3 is CASSFASGLNEQFF. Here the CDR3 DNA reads TGTGCCAGCAGTTTCGCTAGCGGGTTGAATGAGCAGTTCTTC.

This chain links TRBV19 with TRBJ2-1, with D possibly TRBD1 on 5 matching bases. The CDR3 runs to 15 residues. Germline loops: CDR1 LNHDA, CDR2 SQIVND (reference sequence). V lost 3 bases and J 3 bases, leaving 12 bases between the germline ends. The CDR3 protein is CASSIYQGFYNEQFF. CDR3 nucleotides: TGTGCCAGTAGTATCTATCAGGGCTTCTACAATGAGCAGTTCTTC.

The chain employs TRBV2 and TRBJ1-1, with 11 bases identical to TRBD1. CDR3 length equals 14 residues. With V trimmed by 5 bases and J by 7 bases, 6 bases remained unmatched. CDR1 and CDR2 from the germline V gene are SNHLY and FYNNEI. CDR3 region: CASSNGQGAFEAFF. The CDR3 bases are TGTGCCAGCAGTAACGGACAGGGGGCTTTTGAAGCTTTCTTT.

The CDR3 DNA sequence: TGCGCCAGCAGCTTGGGGGACAGCACCGGGGAGCTGTTTTTT. Protein sequence: CASSLGDSTGELFF. The rearrangement joins TRBV5-1 to TRBJ2-2, with 7 positions matching TRBD1. This CDR3 comprises 14 residues. The V gene end was trimmed by 0 bases and the J gene end by 4 bases; junction bases not matched to a gene: 0. Germline CDR1 SGHRS, CDR2 YFSETQ.

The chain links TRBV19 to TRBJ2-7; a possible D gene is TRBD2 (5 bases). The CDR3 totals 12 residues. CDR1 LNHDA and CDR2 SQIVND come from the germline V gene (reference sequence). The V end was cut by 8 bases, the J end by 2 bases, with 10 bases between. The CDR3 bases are TGTGCCAGTCGCGGGCCCGCCTACGAGCAGTACTTC. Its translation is CASRGPAYEQYF.

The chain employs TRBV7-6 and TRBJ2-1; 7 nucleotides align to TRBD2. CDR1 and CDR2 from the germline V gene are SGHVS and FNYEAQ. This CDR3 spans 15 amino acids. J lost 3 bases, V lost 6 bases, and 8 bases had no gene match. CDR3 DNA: TGTGCCAGCAGTTCTCCGGGACTAAACTACAATGAGCAGTTCTTC. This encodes CASSSPGLNYNEQFF.

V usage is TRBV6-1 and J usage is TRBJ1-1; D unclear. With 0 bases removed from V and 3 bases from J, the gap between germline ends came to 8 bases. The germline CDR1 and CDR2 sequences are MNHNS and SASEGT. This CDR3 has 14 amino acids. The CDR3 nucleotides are TGTGCCAGCAGTGAAGCGGGCAGCTACACTGAAGCTTTCTTT. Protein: CASSEAGSYTEAFF.

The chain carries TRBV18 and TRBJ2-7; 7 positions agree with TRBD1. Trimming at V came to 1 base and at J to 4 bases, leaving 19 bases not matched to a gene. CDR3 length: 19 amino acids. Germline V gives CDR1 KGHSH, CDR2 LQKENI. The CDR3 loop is CASSPRQGLGFEGKYEQYF. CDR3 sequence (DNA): TGTGCCAGCTCACCACGACAGGGTCTGGGTTTCGAGGGGAAATACGAGCAGTACTTC. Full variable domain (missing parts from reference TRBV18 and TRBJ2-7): NAGVMQNPRHLVRRRGQEARLRCSPMKGHSHVYWYRQLPEEGLKFMVYLQKENIIDESGMPKERFSAEFPKEGPSILRIQQVVRGDSAAYFCASSPRQGLGFEGKYEQYFGPGTRLTVT.

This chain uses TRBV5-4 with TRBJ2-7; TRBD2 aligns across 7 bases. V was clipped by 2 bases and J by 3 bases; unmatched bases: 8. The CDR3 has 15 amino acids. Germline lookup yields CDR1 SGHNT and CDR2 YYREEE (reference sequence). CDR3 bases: TGTGCCAGCAGCTTCCCCAGCGGGAAACTCTACGAGCAGTACTTC. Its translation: CASSFPSGKLYEQYF.

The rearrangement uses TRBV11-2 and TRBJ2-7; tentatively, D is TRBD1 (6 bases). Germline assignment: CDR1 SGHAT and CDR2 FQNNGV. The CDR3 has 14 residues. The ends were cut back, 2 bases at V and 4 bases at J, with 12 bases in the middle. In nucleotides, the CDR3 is TGTGCCAGCAGCTTAACGGACAGCCGTTACGAGCAGTACTTC. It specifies CASSLTDSRYEQYF.

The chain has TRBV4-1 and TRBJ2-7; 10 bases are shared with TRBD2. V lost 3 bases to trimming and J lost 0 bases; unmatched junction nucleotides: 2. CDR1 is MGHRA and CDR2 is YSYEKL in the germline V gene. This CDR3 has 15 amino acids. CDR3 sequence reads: CASSQASGGSYEQYF. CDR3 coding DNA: TGCGCCAGCAGCCAGGCTAGCGGGGGCTCCTACGAGCAGTACTTC.